Listed below are T cell receptor beta chains from one sample, sequenced in a study of cytotoxic CD8 clonotypes in ibrutinib-treated CLL. Clones were sequenced by immunoSEQ multiplex PCR, and TCRdb holds only the in-frame ones, with some missing. This sample has some 65,000 clones; around 52% occur once, and the top ten carry 14% to 15%. The material sequenced was PBMCs, taken after 12 months of ibrutinib treatment. Receptor source: a human donor with chronic lymphocytic leukemia. Both conserved end residues are part of each CDR3. D genes are given only for firm matches. Expanded clones are given a class, and other clones once, few, many or no size at all.

j_gene	abundance	v_gene	d_gene	CDR3nt	CDR3aa
TRBJ2-3	once	TRBV6-1	TRBD2	TGTGCCAGCGCTCGGGCGGGAGAATCAGATACGCAGTATTTT	CASARAGESDTQYF
TRBJ1-5	once	TRBV28	TRBD1	TGTGCCAGCAGTTTATGGGGGACAGGGGGCTTGTCCCAGCATTTT	CASSLWGTGGLSQHF
TRBJ2-5	NA	TRBV6-1	NA	TGTGCCAGCAGTGAAGTAGGGGGGCGAGAGACCCAGTACTTC	CASSEVGGRETQYF
TRBJ1-1	NA	TRBV29-1	NA	TGCAGCGGCCGACAGGCGAACACTGAAGCTTTCTTT	CSGRQANTEAFF
TRBJ2-1	few	TRBV14	NA	TGTGCCAGCAGCCCCCTCATGGGAAGCGGGTCCGCCTACAATGAGCAGTTCTTC	CASSPLMGSGSAYNEQFF
TRBJ1-3	NA	TRBV5-1	TRBD1	TGCGCCAGCAGCTCGCGGACAGGGGGGTCTGGAAACACCATATATTTT	CASSSRTGGSGNTIYF
TRBJ2-1	NA	TRBV6-5	NA	TGTGCCAGCAGTTTAACCCCCGGGGGCAATGAGCAGTTCTTC	CASSLTPGGNEQFF
TRBJ2-7	once	TRBV6-1	NA	TGTGCCAGCAACCGACAGGTTAGCTCCTACGAGCAGTACTTC	CASNRQVSSYEQYF
TRBJ1-4	NA	TRBV5-4	NA	TGTGCCAGCAGCTTGGCGGGAAACGAAAAACTGTTTTTT	CASSLAGNEKLFF
TRBJ2-5	NA	TRBV7-6	NA	TGTGCCAGCAGCCCTAGGACAGCTCAAGAGACCCAGTACTTC	CASSPRTAQETQYF
TRBJ1-2	few	TRBV19	NA	TGTGCCAGTAGTATCTCGGGCCACTATGGCTACACCTTC	CASSISGHYGYTF
TRBJ1-1	NA	TRBV6-6	TRBD1	TGTGCCAGCCTCAGGGGGCTAGGCACTGAAGCTTTCTTT	CASLRGLGTEAFF
TRBJ1-1	NA	TRBV5-1	NA	TGCGCCAGCAGCTTGGAGAGGGGAGGTGTAATCTCTGAAGCTTTCTTT	CASSLERGGVISEAFF
TRBJ2-7	NA	TRBV7-8	NA	TGTGCCAGCAGCTTCGGGGCCTCCTACGAGCAGTACTTC	CASSFGASYEQYF
TRBJ1-1	NA	TRBV20-1	NA	TGCAGTGCTAGACAGGTCATTGAAGCTTTCTTT	CSARQVIEAFF
TRBJ2-3	NA	TRBV2	TRBD2	TGTGCCAGCAGTGGTACGACTAGCCGTTACGCAGATACGCAGTATTTT	CASSGTTSRYADTQYF
TRBJ2-1	NA	TRBV7-9	TRBD2	TGTGCAACCGCAGCTGGCGGGGGGGCCTGGAATGAGCAGTTCTTC	CATAAGGGAWNEQFF
TRBJ1-4	many	TRBV28	TRBD1	TGTGCCAGCAGTATAGGGGGCACAACTAATGAAAAACTGTTTTTT	CASSIGGTTNEKLFF
TRBJ2-3	NA	TRBV7-7	TRBD2	TGTGCCAGCAGCCAAAGCGGGGGGGTCACAGATACGCAGTATTTT	CASSQSGGVTDTQYF
TRBJ2-7	NA	TRBV5-4	TRBD1	TGTGCCAGCAGCGGACCCGACAGGGGAAGGAACGAGCAGTACTTC	CASSGPDRGRNEQYF
TRBJ2-3	NA	TRBV5-1	TRBD1	TGCGCCAGCAGCTTGGACAGGGGAACAGATACGCAGTATTTT	CASSLDRGTDTQYF
TRBJ2-2	few	TRBV9	NA	TGTGCCAGCAGCGTAGTACACGGGAACACCGGGGAGCTGTTTTTT	CASSVVHGNTGELFF
TRBJ1-1	NA	TRBV7-9	NA	TGTGCCAGCAGCCACAGGGTTTCAGACACTGAAGCTTTCTTT	CASSHRVSDTEAFF
TRBJ1-4	few	TRBV2	NA	TGTGCCAGCAAAGGCTTCCCAGGGGAAAAACTGTTTTTT	CASKGFPGEKLFF
TRBJ1-1	few	TRBV5-1	TRBD1	TGCGCCAGCAGCAGAACCGGGACAGAGTCTGGAGTAGCTTTCTTT	CASSRTGTESGVAFF
TRBJ2-1	many	TRBV4-1	NA	TGCGCCAGCAGTCATCCCCCCCAGGGTAAGCAGTTCTTC	CASSHPPQGKQFF
TRBJ2-4	few	TRBV29-1	NA	TGCAGCGTTCAAGGCAAAAACATTCAGTACTTC	CSVQGKNIQYF